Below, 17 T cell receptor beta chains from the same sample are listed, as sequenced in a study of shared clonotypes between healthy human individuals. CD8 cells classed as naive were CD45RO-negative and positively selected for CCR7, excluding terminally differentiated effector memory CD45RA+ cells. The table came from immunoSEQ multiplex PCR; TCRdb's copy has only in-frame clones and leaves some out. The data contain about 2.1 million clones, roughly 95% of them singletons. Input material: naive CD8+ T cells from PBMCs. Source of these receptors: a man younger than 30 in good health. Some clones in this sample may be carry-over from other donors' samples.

CDR3 amino acids: CAIRDRTPAGETYEQYF. The CDR3 DNA sequence: TGTGCCATCAGGGACAGGACCCCAGCGGGTGAAACCTACGAGCAGTACTTC. The chain recombines TRBV10-3 with TRBJ2-7; D possibly corresponds to TRBD1 (7 bases). Per germline, CDR1 ENHRY and CDR2 SYGVKD. Trimming removed 6 bases from V and 2 bases from J, with 23 bases in between. CDR3 length: 17 amino acids.

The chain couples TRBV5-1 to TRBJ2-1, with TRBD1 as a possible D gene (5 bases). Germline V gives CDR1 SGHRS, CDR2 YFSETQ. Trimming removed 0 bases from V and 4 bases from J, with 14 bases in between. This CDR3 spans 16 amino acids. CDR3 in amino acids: CASSLDLQGRYNEQFF. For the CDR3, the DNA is TGCGCCAGCAGCTTGGATTTGCAGGGAAGGTACAATGAGCAGTTCTTC.

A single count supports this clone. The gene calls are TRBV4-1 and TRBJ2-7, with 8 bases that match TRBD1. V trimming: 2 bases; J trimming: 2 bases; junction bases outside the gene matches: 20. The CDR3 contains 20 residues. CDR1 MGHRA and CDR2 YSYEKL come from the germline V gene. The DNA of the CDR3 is TGCGCCAGCAGCCAATTTCCCCAAGCTGCGTCGGGACAGGCAGCCTACGAGCAGTACTTC. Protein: CASSQFPQAASGQAAYEQYF.

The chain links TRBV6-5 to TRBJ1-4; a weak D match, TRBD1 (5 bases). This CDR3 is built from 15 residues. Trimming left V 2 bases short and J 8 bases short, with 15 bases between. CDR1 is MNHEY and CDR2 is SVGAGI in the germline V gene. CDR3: CASSYNGAVREKLFF. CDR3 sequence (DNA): TGTGCCAGCAGTTACAATGGGGCGGTTAGGGAAAAACTGTTTTTT.

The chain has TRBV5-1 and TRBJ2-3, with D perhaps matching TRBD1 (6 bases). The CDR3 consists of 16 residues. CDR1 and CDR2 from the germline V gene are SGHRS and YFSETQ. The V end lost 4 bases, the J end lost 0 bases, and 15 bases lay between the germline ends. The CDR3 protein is CASSEWTASSTDTQYF. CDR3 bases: TGCGCCAGCAGCGAGTGGACAGCTTCTAGCACAGATACGCAGTATTTT.

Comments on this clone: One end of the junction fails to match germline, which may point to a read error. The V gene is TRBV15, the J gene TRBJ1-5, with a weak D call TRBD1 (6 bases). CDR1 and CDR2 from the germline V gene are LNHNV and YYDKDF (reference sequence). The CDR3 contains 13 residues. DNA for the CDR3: TGTGCCACCAGCGAAAAAAATTTCGACAGGCTGGGTTTT. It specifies CATSEKNFDRLGF. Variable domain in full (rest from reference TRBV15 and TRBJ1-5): DAMVIQNPRYQVTQFGKPVTLSCSQTLNHNVMYWYQQKSSQAPKLLFHYYDKDFNNEADTPDNFQSRRPNTSFCFLDIRSPGLGDTAMYLCATSEKNFDRLGFGDGTRLSIL.

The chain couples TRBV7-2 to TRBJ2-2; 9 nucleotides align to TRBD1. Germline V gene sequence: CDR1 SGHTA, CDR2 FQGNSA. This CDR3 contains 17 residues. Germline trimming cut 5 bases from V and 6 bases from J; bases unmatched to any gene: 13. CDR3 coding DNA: TGTGCCAGCAGCCCAAAACCCGGGACAGGGAGGGCCGGGGAGCTGTTTTTT. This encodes CASSPKPGTGRAGELFF.

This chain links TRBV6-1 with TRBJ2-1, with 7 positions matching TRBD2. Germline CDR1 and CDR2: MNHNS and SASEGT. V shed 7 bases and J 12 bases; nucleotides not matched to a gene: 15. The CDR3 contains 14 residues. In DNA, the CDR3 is TGTGCCAGCACCGAAGGGCTAGCGGCCACCAGGCAGTTCTTC. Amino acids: CASTEGLAATRQFF.

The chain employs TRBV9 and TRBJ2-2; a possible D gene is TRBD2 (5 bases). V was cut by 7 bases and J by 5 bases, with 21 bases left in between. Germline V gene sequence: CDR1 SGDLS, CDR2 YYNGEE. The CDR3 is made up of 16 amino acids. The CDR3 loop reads CASSTMGSSQTGELFF. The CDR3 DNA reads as TGTGCCAGCTCGACCATGGGGTCTAGCCAGACCGGGGAGCTGTTTTTT.

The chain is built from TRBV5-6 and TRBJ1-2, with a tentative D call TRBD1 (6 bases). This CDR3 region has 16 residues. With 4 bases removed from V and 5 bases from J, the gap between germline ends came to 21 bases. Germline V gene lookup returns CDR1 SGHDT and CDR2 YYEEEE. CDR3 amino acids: CASSRGAAGALYGYTF. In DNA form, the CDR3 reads TGTGCCAGCAGCCGGGGGGCGGCTGGAGCCCTTTATGGCTACACCTTC.

The CDR3 spells CATSRPGTVAEAFF. The DNA of the CDR3 is TGTGCCACCAGCAGGCCCGGGACGGTTGCTGAAGCTTTCTTT. The chain has TRBV15 and TRBJ1-1; TRBD1 is a possible D gene (5 bases). The germline CDR1 and CDR2 sequences are LNHNV and YYDKDF (reference sequence). The CDR3 totals 14 residues. Trimming shortened V by 3 bases and J by 6 bases, and 14 bases separated the two germline ends.

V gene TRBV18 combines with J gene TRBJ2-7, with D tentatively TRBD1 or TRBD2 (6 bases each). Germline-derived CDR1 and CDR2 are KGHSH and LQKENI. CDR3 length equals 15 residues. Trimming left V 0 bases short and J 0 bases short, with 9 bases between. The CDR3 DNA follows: TGTGCCAGCTCACCACCAGGGGGGAACTCCTACGAGCAGTACTTC. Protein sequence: CASSPPGGNSYEQYF. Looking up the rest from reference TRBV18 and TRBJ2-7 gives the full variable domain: NAGVMQNPRHLVRRRGQEARLRCSPMKGHSHVYWYRQLPEEGLKFMVYLQKENIIDESGMPKERFSAEFPKEGPSILRIQQVVRGDSAAYFCASSPPGGNSYEQYFGPGTRLTVT.

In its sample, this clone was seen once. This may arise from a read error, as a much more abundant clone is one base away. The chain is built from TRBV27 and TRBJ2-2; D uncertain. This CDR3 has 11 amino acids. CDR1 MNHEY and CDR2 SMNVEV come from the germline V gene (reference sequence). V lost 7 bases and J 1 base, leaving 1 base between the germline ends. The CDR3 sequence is CASKNTGELFF. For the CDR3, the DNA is TGTGCCAGCAAGAACACCGGGGAGCTGTTTTTT.

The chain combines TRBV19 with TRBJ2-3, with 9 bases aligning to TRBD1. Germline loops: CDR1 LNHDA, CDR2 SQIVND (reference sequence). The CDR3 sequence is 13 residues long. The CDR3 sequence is CATTGGGTDTQYF. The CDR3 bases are TGTGCTACGACAGGGGGTGGAACAGATACGCAGTATTTT.

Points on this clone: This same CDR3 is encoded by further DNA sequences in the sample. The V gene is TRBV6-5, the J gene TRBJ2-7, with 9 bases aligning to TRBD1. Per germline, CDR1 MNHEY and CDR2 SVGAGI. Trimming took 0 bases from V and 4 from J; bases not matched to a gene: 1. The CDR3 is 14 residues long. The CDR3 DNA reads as TGTGCCAGCAGTTACTCACAGGGGGCGTACGAGCAGTACTTC. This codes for CASSYSQGAYEQYF.

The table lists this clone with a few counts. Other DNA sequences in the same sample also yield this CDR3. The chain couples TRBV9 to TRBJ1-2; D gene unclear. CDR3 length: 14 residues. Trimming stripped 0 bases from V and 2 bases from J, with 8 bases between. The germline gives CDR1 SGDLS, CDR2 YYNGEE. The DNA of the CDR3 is TGTGCCAGCAGCGTAGGGGGAGGGAACTATGGCTACACCTTC. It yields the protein CASSVGGGNYGYTF.

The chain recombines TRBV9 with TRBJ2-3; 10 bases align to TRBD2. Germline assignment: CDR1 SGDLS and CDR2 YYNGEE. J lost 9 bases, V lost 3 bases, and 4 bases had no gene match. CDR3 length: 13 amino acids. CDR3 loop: CASSATTSGTQYF. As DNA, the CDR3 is TGTGCCAGCAGCGCCACGACTAGCGGGACGCAGTATTTT.